Listed here are 10 T cell receptor beta chains from one sample, sequenced in a study of blood T cell repertoires in COVID-19. Sequenced by immunoSEQ multiplex PCR; TCRdb stores in-frame clones only, minus some. The repertoire holds 330,000 or so clones, with around 87% as singletons. Specimen: PBMCs or T cells enriched from blood (not recorded which). These receptors all stem from a man in his forties in a cohort exposed to, infected with or recovered from COVID-19 (not recorded which).

The chain carries TRBV6-1 and TRBJ2-2; no clear D gene. This CDR3 spans 13 amino acids. The V end lost 2 bases, the J end lost 5 bases, and 6 bases lay between the germline ends. The germline gives CDR1 MNHNS, CDR2 SASEGT. The CDR3 coding sequence is TGTGCCAGCAGTGAATCTGAGACCGGGGAGCTGTTTTTT. Residues: CASSESETGELFF.

The V call is TRBV19, the J call TRBJ2-2; no firm D call. The V end lost 4 bases, the J end lost 4 bases, and 13 bases lay between the germline ends. This CDR3 is built from 15 residues. The germline gives CDR1 LNHDA, CDR2 SQIVND (reference sequence). The DNA for the CDR3 is TGTGCCAGTAGTACCCAGACACATATCACCGGGGAGCTGTTTTTT. It is translated as CASSTQTHITGELFF.

The chain employs TRBV9 and TRBJ1-6, with 8 bases aligning to TRBD1. Germline CDR1 reads SGDLS; CDR2 reads YYNGEE. The CDR3 loop spans 16 amino acids. V shed 3 bases, J shed 7 bases, and the junction held 9 bases outside the gene matches. The CDR3 region is CASSGRGDRLNSPLHF. CDR3 DNA: TGTGCCAGCAGCGGACGAGGGGACAGGCTCAATTCACCCCTCCACTTT. Together with reference TRBV9 and TRBJ1-6, the CDR3 gives the full variable domain: DSGVTQTPKHLITATGQRVTLRCSPRSGDLSVYWYQQSLDQGLQFLIQYYNGEERAKGNILERFSAQQFPDLHSELNLSSLELGDSALYFCASSGRGDRLNSPLHFGNGTRLTVT.

The chain has TRBV5-6 and TRBJ2-3; TRBD1 matches at 7 bases. V lost 4 bases and J lost 0; bases outside the gene matches: 5. Per the germline V gene, CDR1 is SGHDT and CDR2 is YYEEEE. The CDR3 is 15 residues long. In nucleotides, the CDR3 is TGTGCCAGCAGCCCAGACAGGGCTAGCACAGATACGCAGTATTTT. It yields the protein CASSPDRASTDTQYF.

This clone was seen just once. This chain joins TRBV6-6 and TRBJ1-3; tentatively, D is TRBD1 (5 bases). The CDR3 spans 15 residues. Germline V gene data show CDR1 as MNHNY and CDR2 as SVGAGI (reference sequence). The ends were cut back, 2 bases at V and 3 bases at J, with 11 bases in the middle. CDR3 sequence: CASSYGGSGGNTIYF. The CDR3 DNA reads TGTGCCAGCAGTTACGGGGGGTCCGGTGGAAACACCATATATTTT.

In DNA, the CDR3 is TGTGCCAGCAGTCGTCCTCGCGGGGGCACTGAAGCTTTCTTT. This sequence encodes CASSRPRGGTEAFF. The V and J genes are TRBV28 and TRBJ1-1; D is possibly TRBD1 (5 bases). This CDR3 spans 14 amino acids. V was trimmed by 5 bases and J by 4 bases, leaving 14 bases between them. The germline V gene has CDR1 MDHEN and CDR2 SYDVKM.

V usage is TRBV18 and J usage is TRBJ2-7, with 11 positions matching TRBD2. Unmatched junction bases numbered 8, after V lost 6 bases and J lost 7 bases. CDR1 is KGHSH, CDR2 LQKENI, per germline. The CDR3 consists of 14 residues. For the CDR3, the DNA is TGTGCCAGCTCCCCCGGGACTAGCGGAGGGGAGCAGTACTTC. Protein: CASSPGTSGGEQYF.

This chain connects TRBV7-2 to TRBJ2-7; D perhaps matches TRBD1 (5 bases). The CDR3 extends over 15 amino acids. With 10 bases removed from V and 6 bases from J, the gap between germline ends came to 25 bases. CDR1 is SGHTA and CDR2 is FQGNSA in the germline V gene. The CDR3 DNA follows: TGTGCCACCGAACCTCGAGTAGACAGTGGCGGCGAGCAGTACTTC. Translated: CATEPRVDSGGEQYF.

CDR3 loop: CASSSRENSPLHF. In nucleotides, the CDR3 is TGTGCCAGCAGTTCCCGGGAGAATTCACCCCTCCACTTT. This rearrangement joins TRBV27 to TRBJ1-6; D is unclear. Germline V gene sequence: CDR1 MNHEY, CDR2 SMNVEV (reference sequence). The CDR3 loop spans 13 amino acids. V gave up 4 bases and J gave up 7 bases, with 8 bases separating them.

The chain uses TRBV28 and TRBJ1-5; no clear D gene. The germline CDR1 and CDR2 sequences are MDHEN and SYDVKM. CDR3 size: 15 residues. The V end was cut by 5 bases, the J end by 7 bases, with 18 bases between. The CDR3 DNA sequence: TGTGCCAGCAGTCCGACGACATCCTCGGGGCAGCCCCAGCATTTT. It codes for CASSPTTSSGQPQHF.